This T cell receptor beta chain was recorded in a study of blood T cells in healthy people across ages. Study observations and caveats: Donors of long life had a larger count of naive CD4+ cells and greater diversity than aged donors. TCR beta diversity per million T cells fell roughly linearly with age.

Through a sample-barcoded 5' primer and a J-beta primer mix, a second PCR was run for roughly 6 to 11 cycles. One entry per CDR3 protein, called by TCRdb with MiXCR from the 5' RACE reads. The repertoire holds 1.2 million to 1.5 million distinct CDR3 sequences, roughly 60% seen once, with 6.5% to 8.5% in the top ten. Trimming left V 6 bases short and J 12 bases short, with 10 bases between. CDR3 length equals 10 residues. CDR1 is SNHLY, CDR2 FYNNEI, per germline. This clonotype was counted a single time. Its antigen is unidentified. This receptor was obtained from a man aged 18 to 35 in good health. The chain joins TRBV2 to TRBJ2-3; weak D call: TRBD2 (5 bases). Sequencing used blood. This chain's CDR3 is CASSEGDQYF. The CDR3 nucleotides read TGTGCCAGCAGCGAGGGTGACCAGTATTTT.